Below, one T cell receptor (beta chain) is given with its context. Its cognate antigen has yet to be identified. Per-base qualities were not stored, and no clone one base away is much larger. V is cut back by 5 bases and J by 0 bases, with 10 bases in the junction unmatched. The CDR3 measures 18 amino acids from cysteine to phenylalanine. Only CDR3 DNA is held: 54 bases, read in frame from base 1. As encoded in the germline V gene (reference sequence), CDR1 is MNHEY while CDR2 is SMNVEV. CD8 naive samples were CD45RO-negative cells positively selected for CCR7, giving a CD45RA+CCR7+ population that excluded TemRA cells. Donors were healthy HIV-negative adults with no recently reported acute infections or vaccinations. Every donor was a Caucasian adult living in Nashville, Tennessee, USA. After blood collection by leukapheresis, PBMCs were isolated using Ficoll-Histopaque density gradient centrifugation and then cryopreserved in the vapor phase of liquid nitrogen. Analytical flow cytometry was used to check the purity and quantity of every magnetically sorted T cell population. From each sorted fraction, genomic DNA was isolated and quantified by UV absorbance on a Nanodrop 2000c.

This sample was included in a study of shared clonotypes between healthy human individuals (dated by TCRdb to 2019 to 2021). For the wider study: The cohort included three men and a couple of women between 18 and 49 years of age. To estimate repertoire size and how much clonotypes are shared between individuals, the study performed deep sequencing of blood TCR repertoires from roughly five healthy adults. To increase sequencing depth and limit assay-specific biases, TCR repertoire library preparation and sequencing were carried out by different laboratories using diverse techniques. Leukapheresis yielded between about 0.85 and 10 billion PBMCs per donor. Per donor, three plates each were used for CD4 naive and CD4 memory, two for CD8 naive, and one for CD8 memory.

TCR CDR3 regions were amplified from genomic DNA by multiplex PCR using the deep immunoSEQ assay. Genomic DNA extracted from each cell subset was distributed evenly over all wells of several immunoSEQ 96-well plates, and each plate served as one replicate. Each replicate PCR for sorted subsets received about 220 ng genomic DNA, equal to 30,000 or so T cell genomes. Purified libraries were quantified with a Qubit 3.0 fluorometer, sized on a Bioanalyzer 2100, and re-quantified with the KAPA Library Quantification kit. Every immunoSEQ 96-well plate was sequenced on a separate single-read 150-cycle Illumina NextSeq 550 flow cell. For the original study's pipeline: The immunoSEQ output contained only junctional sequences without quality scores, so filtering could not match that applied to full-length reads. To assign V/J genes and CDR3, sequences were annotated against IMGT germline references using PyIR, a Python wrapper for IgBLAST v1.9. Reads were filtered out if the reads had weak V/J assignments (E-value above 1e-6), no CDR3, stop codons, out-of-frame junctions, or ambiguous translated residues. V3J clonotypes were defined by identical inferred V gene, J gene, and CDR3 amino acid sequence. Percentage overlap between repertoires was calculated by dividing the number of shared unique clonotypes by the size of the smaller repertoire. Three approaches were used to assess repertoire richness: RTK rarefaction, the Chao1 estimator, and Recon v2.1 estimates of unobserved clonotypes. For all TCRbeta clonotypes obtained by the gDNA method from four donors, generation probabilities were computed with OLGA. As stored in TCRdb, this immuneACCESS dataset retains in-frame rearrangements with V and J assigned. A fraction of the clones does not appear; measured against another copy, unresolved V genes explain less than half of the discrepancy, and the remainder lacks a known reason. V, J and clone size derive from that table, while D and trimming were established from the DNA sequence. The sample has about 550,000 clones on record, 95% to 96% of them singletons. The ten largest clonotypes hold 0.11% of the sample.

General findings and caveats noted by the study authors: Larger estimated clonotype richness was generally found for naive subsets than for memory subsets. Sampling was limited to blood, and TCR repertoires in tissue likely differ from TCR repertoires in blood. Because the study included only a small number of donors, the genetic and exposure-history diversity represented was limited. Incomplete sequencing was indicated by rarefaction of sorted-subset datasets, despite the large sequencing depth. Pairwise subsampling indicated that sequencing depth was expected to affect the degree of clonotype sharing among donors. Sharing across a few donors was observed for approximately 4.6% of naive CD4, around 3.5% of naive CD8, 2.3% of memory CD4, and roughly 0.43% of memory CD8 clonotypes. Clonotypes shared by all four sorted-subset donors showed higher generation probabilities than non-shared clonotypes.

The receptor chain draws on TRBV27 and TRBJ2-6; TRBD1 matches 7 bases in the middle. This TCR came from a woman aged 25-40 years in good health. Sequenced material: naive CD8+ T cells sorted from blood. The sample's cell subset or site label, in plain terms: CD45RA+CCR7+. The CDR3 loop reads CASSQTGTAYSGANVLTF. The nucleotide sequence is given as TGTGCCAGCAGTCAGACCGGGACAGCCTACTCTGGGGCCAACGTCCTGACTTTC.